This note documents a single TCR beta chain sequence. What it recognizes is unknown. The record originates from a study of shared clonotypes between healthy human individuals. Whole-study results and caveats: Clonotypes that were shared across a handful of donors made up 4% to 6% of naive CD4 clonotypes. Investigators expected sequencing depth to affect clonotype sharing among donors. Generation probability values for non-shared clonotypes were lower than those for clonotypes shared by all four donors.

With 6 bases removed from V and 9 bases from J, the gap between germline ends came to 21 bases. The germline V gene has CDR1 MNHEY and CDR2 SMNVEV (reference sequence). The CDR3 is 15 residues long. Repertoires were generated with immunoSEQ multiplex PCR, while TCRdb's copy carries only in-frame clones and drops some. Of roughly 1,600,000 clones in the sample, less than 99% are singletons; the top ten hold around 0.38%. The sequencing sample was made of naive CD4+ T cells sorted from blood. As to subset: CD45RA+ positively selected. The sequence derives from a young man in good health. The chain is built from TRBV27 and TRBJ2-1; D is ambiguous. For the CDR3, the DNA is TGTGCCAGCAGGACGGCGACAACTGCCTCTGGTGAGCAGTTCTTC. It encodes CASRTATTASGEQFF.